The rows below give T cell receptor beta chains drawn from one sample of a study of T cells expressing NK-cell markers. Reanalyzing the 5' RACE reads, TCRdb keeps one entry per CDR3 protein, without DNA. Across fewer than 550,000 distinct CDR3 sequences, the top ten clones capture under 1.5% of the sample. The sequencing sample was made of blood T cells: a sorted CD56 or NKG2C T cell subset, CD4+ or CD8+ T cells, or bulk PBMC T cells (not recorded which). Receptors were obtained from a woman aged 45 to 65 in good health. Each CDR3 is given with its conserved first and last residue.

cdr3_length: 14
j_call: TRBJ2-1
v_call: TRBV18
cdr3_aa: CASSPGSNYNEQFF

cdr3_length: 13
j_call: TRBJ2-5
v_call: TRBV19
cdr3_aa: CATEARQGETQYF

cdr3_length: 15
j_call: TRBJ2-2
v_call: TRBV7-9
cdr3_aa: CASSSQGAWTGELFF

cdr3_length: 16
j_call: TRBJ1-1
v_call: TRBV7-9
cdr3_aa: CASSLGQGPGNTEAFF

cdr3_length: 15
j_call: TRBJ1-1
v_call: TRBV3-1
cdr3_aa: CASRPSDIKGTEAFF

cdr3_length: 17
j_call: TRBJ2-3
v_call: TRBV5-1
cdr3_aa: CASSFSVGGGRTDTQYF

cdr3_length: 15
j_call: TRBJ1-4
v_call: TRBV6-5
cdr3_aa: CASSYSGVSNEKLFF

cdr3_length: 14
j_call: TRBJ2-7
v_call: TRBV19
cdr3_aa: CASSNRDRAYEQYF

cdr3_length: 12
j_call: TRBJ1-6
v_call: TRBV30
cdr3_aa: CAWRFRDSPLHF

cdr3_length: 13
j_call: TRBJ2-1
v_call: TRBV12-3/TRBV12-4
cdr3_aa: CASSPSGINEQFF

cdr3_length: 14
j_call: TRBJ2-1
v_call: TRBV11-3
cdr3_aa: CASTAGLAGNEQFF

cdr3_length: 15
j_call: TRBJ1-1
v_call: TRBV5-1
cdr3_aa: CASSFAGQGGTEAFF

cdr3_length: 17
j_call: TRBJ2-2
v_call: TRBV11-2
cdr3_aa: CASSLNLAGGPAGELFF

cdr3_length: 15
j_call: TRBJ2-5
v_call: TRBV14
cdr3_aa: CASSQGQTRWETQYF

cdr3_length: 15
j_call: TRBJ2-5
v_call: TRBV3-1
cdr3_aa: CASSLGDGPGETQYF

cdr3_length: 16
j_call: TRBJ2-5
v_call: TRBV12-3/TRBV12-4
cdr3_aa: CASSLARAARRDSQYF

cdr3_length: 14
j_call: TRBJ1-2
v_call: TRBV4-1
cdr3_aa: CASSQGYTLGGYTF

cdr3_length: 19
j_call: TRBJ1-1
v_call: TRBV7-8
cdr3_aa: CASSLGLRSGAGVDTEAFF

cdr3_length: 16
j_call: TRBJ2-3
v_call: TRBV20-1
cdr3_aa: CSAIREWGGDADTQYF